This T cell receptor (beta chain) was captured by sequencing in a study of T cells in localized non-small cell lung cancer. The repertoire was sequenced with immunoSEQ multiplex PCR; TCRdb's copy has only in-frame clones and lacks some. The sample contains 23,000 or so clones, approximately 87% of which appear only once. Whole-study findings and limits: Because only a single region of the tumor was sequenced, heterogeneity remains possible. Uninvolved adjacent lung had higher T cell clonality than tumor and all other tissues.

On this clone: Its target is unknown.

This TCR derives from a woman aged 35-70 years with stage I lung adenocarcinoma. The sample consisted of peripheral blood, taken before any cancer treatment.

The CDR3: CASSLAVSAPYNEQFF. As DNA, the CDR3 is TGTGCCAGCAGCTTGGCCGTCAGTGCCCCCTACAATGAGCAGTTCTTC. The rearrangement joins TRBV5-5 to TRBJ2-1, with no clear D. V lost 0 bases to trimming and J lost 2 bases, with 12 bases between them. The germline V gene has CDR1 SGHKS and CDR2 YYEKEE (reference sequence). The CDR3 length is 16 residues. Full variable domain (outside the CDR3, taken from reference TRBV5-5 and TRBJ2-1): DAGVTQSPTHLIKTRGQQVTLRCSPISGHKSVSWYQQVLGQGPQFIFQYYEKEERGRGNFPDRFSARQFPNYSSELNVNALLLGDSALYLCASSLAVSAPYNEQFFGPGTRLTVL.